This passage covers 12 T cell receptor beta chains from one sample sequenced in a study of blood T cell repertoires in COVID-19. The repertoire was sequenced with immunoSEQ multiplex PCR; TCRdb's copy has only in-frame clones and lacks some. The data show around 31,000 clones, approximately 92% seen once. Sample: peripheral blood. The receptors were sampled from a man between 60 and 75 years old with acute or convalescent COVID-19.

This chain connects TRBV23-1 to TRBJ2-5; a possible D gene is TRBD2 (7 bases). TRBV23-1 is reported as an ORF; its role is uncertain. CDR3 length: 13 residues. The germline V and J ends were trimmed by 11 bases and 5 bases, with 18 bases remaining between them. For the CDR3, the DNA is TGCGCCCCACTCGGCGGGGGCGGGGAGACCCAGTACTTC. Its protein is CAPLGGGGETQYF.

This chain links TRBV7-2 with TRBJ1-6, with D perhaps matching TRBD1 (6 bases). The CDR3 contains 15 residues. The V and J ends lost 3 bases and 0 bases respectively, with 6 bases between them. CDR1 SGHTA and CDR2 FQGNSA come from the germline V gene. DNA for the CDR3: TGTGCCAGCAGCTTGGACAGCTCCTATAATTCACCCCTCCACTTT. Translated, it gives CASSLDSSYNSPLHF. The full variable domain, rest sourced from reference TRBV7-2 and TRBJ1-6, is GAGVSQSPSNKVTEKGKDVELRCDPISGHTALYWYRQSLGQGLEFLIYFQGNSAPDKSGLPSDRFSAERTGGSVSTLTIQRTQQEDSAVYLCASSLDSSYNSPLHFGNGTRLTVT.

The chain links TRBV18 to TRBJ1-1; D unresolved. The V gene lost 1 base and the J gene lost 11 bases, with 14 bases spanning the gap. CDR1 and CDR2 (germline): KGHSH, LQKENI. This CDR3 region has 13 residues. The CDR3 DNA is TGTGCCAGCTCACCACAGGGAGGAGAGTTGGCTTTCTTT. The encoded protein is CASSPQGGELAFF. Full variable domain (remainder filled in from reference TRBV18 and TRBJ1-1): NAGVMQNPRHLVRRRGQEARLRCSPMKGHSHVYWYRQLPEEGLKFMVYLQKENIIDESGMPKERFSAEFPKEGPSILRIQQVVRGDSAAYFCASSPQGGELAFFGQGTRLTVV.

The V gene is TRBV5-1, the J gene TRBJ1-4; D might be TRBD1 (5 bases). The CDR3 runs to 13 residues. Germline lookup yields CDR1 SGHRS and CDR2 YFSETQ. Trimming stripped 5 bases from V and 2 bases from J, with 7 bases between. CDR3 DNA: TGCGCCAGCAGTGGACATACTAATGAAAAACTGTTTTTT. This sequence encodes CASSGHTNEKLFF.

The chain has TRBV2 and TRBJ1-5; a possible D gene is TRBD1 (5 bases). Looked up from germline, CDR1 is SNHLY and CDR2 is FYNNEI. The CDR3 length is 15 residues. With 6 bases removed from V and 0 bases from J, the gap between germline ends came to 12 bases. This CDR3 is CASRDGGTSNQPQHF. CDR3 nucleotide sequence: TGTGCCAGCAGGGACGGGGGAACTAGCAATCAGCCCCAGCATTTT. Drawing the rest from reference TRBV2 and TRBJ1-5, the complete variable domain is EPEVTQTPSHQVTQMGQEVILRCVPISNHLYFYWYRQILGQKVEFLVSFYNNEISEKSEIFDDQFSVERPDGSNFTLKIRSTKLEDSAMYFCASRDGGTSNQPQHFGDGTRLSIL.

This chain joins TRBV18 and TRBJ1-1; 7 positions agree with TRBD1. The CDR3 covers 14 residues. Germline CDR1 and CDR2: KGHSH and LQKENI. V shed 4 bases, J shed 0 bases, and the junction held 2 bases outside the gene matches. CDR3 sequence (DNA): TGTGCCAGCTCACTGGGACAGATGAACACTGAAGCTTTCTTT. Residues: CASSLGQMNTEAFF.

This clone was observed a handful of times. CDR3 region: CASSVVGITEAFF. Here the CDR3 DNA reads TGTGCCAGCAGCGTGGTCGGGATCACTGAAGCTTTCTTT. The chain couples TRBV7-2 to TRBJ1-1; no reliable D call. The CDR3 spans 13 residues. The V gene's germline CDR1 is SGHTA and CDR2 FQGNSA. Trimming removed 5 bases from V and 4 bases from J, with 11 bases in between.

The V gene is TRBV19, the J gene TRBJ2-7; D remains unclear. V lost 5 bases and J 0 bases, leaving 8 bases between the germline ends. From germline, CDR1 is LNHDA and CDR2 SQIVND (reference sequence). This CDR3 has 13 residues. The CDR3 DNA reads as TGTGCCAGTAGTCCTCCGAGCTCCTACGAGCAGTACTTC. Its translation is CASSPPSSYEQYF.

The CDR3 DNA sequence: TGTGCCACCAGTGATCTGACACCGGTCAACACCGGGGAGCTGTTTTTT. Encoded protein: CATSDLTPVNTGELFF. The J gene is TRBJ2-2, the V gene TRBV24-1; D uncertain. This CDR3 contains 16 residues. Per the germline V gene, CDR1 is KGHDR and CDR2 is SFDVKD. V dropped 3 bases and J dropped 2 bases, with 12 bases sitting between them.

The CDR3 loop is CASSQLTSGGIQYF. The CDR3 DNA is TGTGCCAGCAGCCAACTAACATCAGGAGGCATTCAGTACTTC. The V gene is TRBV3-1 (or the pseudogene TRBV3-2), the J gene TRBJ2-4; D might be TRBD2 (5 bases). CDR1 is LGHDT, CDR2 YNNKEL, per germline (reference sequence). V was clipped by 2 bases and J by 9 bases, with 14 bases between them. The CDR3 is 14 residues long.

The CDR3 is CASSLQGPEDTQYF. Here the CDR3 DNA reads TGCGCCAGCAGCTTGCAGGGGCCCGAAGATACGCAGTATTTT. The chain uses TRBV5-1 and TRBJ2-3; a weak D match, TRBD1 (6 bases). Germline-derived CDR1 and CDR2 are SGHRS and YFSETQ. The CDR3 loop spans 14 amino acids. Deletions cut 1 base from V and 5 bases from J, with 11 bases between.

The chain employs TRBV27 and TRBJ1-2; tentatively, D is TRBD1 (6 bases). The V end lost 5 bases, the J end lost 4 bases, and 8 bases lay between the germline ends. Germline CDR1 is MNHEY and CDR2 is SMNVEV (reference sequence). The CDR3 runs to 12 residues. The CDR3 spells CASSTGTYGYTF. In DNA, the CDR3 is TGTGCCAGCAGTACAGGGACCTATGGCTACACCTTC.